This T cell receptor (beta chain) was obtained from a study of blood T cell repertoires in COVID-19. The overall study: Acute-phase and convalescent COVID-19 samples originated in the United States, Italy and Spain.

In the authors' methods: Reference gene primer amplification in the assay estimated nucleated cell counts. Repertoires were generated with immunoSEQ multiplex PCR, while TCRdb's copy carries only in-frame clones and drops some. V, J and clone size reflect that table, while D and trimming were determined from the DNA. The sample has approximately 260,000 clones, 84% seen once. V was cut by 6 bases and J by 1 base, with 10 bases left in between. The CDR3 extends over 13 amino acids. CDR1 is MNHEY and CDR2 is SVGAGI in the germline V gene. The specimen sequenced was PBMCs or T cells enriched from blood (not recorded which). The chain has TRBV6-5 and TRBJ2-7; a weak D match, TRBD1 (6 bases). This clonotype originated in a man aged 30 to 39 with acute COVID-19. Here the CDR3 reads CASRPGQSYEQYV. CDR3 DNA: TGTGCCAGCAGACCCGGACAGTCCTACGAGCAGTACGTC.